This TCR beta chain comes out of a study of OX40 agonist ivuxolimab in advanced cancers. Study at large: The treatment was a fully human IgG2 OX40 agonist, ivuxolimab.

Germline V CDR1 and CDR2: SGHKS, YYEKEE (reference sequence). The CDR3 totals 13 residues. V was shortened by 4 bases and J by 7 bases, with 15 bases between the two germline ends. The table came from immunoSEQ multiplex PCR; TCRdb's copy has only in-frame clones and leaves some out. The sample lists around 45,000 clones, roughly 90% occurring once. The receptor comes from an adult with an advanced solid tumor such as melanoma, head and neck, liver or kidney cancer. V gene TRBV5-5 combines with J gene TRBJ2-7; D might be TRBD1 (7 bases). The starting material was CD4+ or CD8+ T cells sorted from blood, obtained in a trial of the OX40 agonist ivuxolimab. In nucleotides, the CDR3 is TGTGCCAGCAGCCCGTTGACAGGGAGGGAGCAGTACTTC. Amino acids: CASSPLTGREQYF.